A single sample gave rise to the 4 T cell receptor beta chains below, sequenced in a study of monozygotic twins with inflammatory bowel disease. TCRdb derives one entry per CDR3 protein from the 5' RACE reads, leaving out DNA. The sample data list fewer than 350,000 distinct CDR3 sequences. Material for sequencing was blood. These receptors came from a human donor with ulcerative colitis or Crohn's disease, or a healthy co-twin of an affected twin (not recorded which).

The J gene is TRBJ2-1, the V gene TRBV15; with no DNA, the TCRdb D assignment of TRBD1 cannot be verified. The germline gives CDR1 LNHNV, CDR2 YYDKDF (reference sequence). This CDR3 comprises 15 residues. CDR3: CATSREGGRNNEQFF. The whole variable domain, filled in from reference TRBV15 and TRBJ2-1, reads DAMVIQNPRYQVTQFGKPVTLSCSQTLNHNVMYWYQQKSSQAPKLLFHYYDKDFNNEADTPDNFQSRRPNTSFCFLDIRSPGLGDTAMYLCATSREGGRNNEQFFGPGTRLTVL.

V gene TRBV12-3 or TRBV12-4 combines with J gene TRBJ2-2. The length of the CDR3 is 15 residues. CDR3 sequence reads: CASSFVLAYTGELFF.

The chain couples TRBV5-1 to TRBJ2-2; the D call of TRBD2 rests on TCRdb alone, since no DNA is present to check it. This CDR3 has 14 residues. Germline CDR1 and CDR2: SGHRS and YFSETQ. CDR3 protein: CASSRGPGTGELFF. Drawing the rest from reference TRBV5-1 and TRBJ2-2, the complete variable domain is KAGVTQTPRYLIKTRGQQVTLSCSPISGHRSVSWYQQTPGQGLQFLFEYFSETQRNKGNFPGRFSGRQFSNSRSEMNVSTLELGDSALYLCASSRGPGTGELFFGEGSRLTVL.

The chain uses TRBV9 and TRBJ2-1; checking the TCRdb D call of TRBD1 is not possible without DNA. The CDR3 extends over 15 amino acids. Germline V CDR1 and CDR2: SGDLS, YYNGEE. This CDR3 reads CASSVAGQVNNEQFF. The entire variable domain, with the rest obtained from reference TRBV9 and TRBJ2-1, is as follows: DSGVTQTPKHLITATGQRVTLRCSPRSGDLSVYWYQQSLDQGLQFLIQYYNGEERAKGNILERFSAQQFPDLHSELNLSSLELGDSALYFCASSVAGQVNNEQFFGPGTRLTVL.